The rows below give T cell receptor beta chains drawn from one sample of a study of response to subunit inactivated influenza vaccine. TCRdb recomputed calls from the RT-PCR reads with MiXCR, one row per CDR3 protein. Here the sample spans 500,000 to 600,000 distinct CDR3 sequences, approximately 10% being singletons. The starting material was PBMCs from blood, obtained on the day of vaccination. The receptors here all came from a man aged 45-65 years who received an inactivated influenza vaccine. The CDR3 runs from the conserved cysteine through the conserved F or W. The order of the fields is clone size, D gene, V gene, J gene, CDR3 DNA, CDR3 protein. The D gene is left open where the match is weak. Clone size is stated in some rows and not others, as once, few, many or a class when expanded.

>many|TRBD2|TRBV5-1|TRBJ2-1
TGCGCCAGCAGCCCTATAACTAGCGGGAGTGGCAATGAGCAGTTCTTC
CASSPITSGSGNEQFF
>NA|NA|TRBV29-1|TRBJ2-4
TGCAGCGTTGAAGACACCTTAGCCAAAAACATTCAGTACTTC
CSVEDTLAKNIQYF
>many|NA|TRBV6-2/TRBV6-3|TRBJ1-5
TGTGCCAGCAGTGACAGACAGTATCAGCCCCAGCATTTT
CASSDRQYQPQHF
>many|NA|TRBV20-1|TRBJ2-7
TGCAGTGCTAGAGTTCCGGGACCTGCCTACGAGCAGTACTTC
CSARVPGPAYEQYF
>NA|TRBD2|TRBV20-1|TRBJ2-1
TGCAGTGGACTAGCGGGGGGACGATACAATGAGCAGTTCTTC
CSGLAGGRYNEQFF
>many|NA|TRBV4-3|TRBJ2-5
TGCGCCAGCAGCCGGTTACCGGGCCCAGTGGGAGAGACCCAGTACTTC
CASSRLPGPVGETQYF
>NA|NA|TRBV3-1|TRBJ2-7
TGTGCCTCCTCCCAAGAGGTCTCTTGGACATACGAGCAGTACTTC
CASSQEVSWTYEQYF
>NA|NA|TRBV5-5|TRBJ2-2
TGTGCCAGCAGCTTGGAAACGACTCGGAACACCGGGGAGCTGTTTTTT
CASSLETTRNTGELFF
>NA|NA|TRBV6-5|TRBJ2-1
TGTGCCAGCAGTTACTCGAGAAGAGGAGAGCAGTTCTTC
CASSYSRRGEQFF
>NA|NA|TRBV24-1|TRBJ2-3
TGTGCCACCAGTGCCGGACACCGCACAGATACGCAGTATTTT
CATSAGHRTDTQYF
>many|TRBD1|TRBV7-2|TRBJ2-4
TGTGCCAGCAGCATAGGACAGGGTAAAAACATTCAGTACTTC
CASSIGQGKNIQYF
>many|TRBD1|TRBV5-1|TRBJ2-7
TGCGCCAGCAGCTTGACCGGGACAGGGACCTACGAGCAGTACTTC
CASSLTGTGTYEQYF
>many|TRBD1|TRBV12-3/TRBV12-4|TRBJ1-1
TGTGCCAGCAGTTTCGGACAGGTAGCTTTCTTT
CASSFGQVAFF
>few|TRBD1|TRBV28|TRBJ2-3
TGTGCCAGCAGAATGGGACAGGGAAGGGCAGATACGCAGTATTTT
CASRMGQGRADTQYF
>many|TRBD2|TRBV20-1|TRBJ2-1
TGCAGTGCTAGAGGGACTAGCGGGAGAAGTGAGCAGTTCTTC
CSARGTSGRSEQFF
>few|NA|TRBV14|TRBJ2-3
TGTGCCAGCAGCCAGGGGGGATATACGCAGTATTTT
CASSQGGYTQYF
>NA|NA|TRBV18|TRBJ1-2
TGTGCCAGCTCACCCGAAGCATTACAGACTAACTATGGCTACACCTTC
CASSPEALQTNYGYTF
>NA|TRBD1|TRBV11-1|TRBJ2-3
TGTGCCAGCAGCTTAGCCTACCGTCTAAAATCCCGGGACAGGGGAGGCACAGATACGCAGTATTTT
CASSLAYRLKSRDRGGTDTQYF
>NA|NA|TRBV12-3/TRBV12-4|TRBJ2-7
TGTGCCAGCAGCCGAGGGACACTCAGATCCTACGAGCAGTACTTC
CASSRGTLRSYEQYF
>few|NA|TRBV7-3|TRBJ2-1
TGTGCCAGCAGCTCCCCCAACAATGAGCAGTTCTTC
CASSSPNNEQFF
>NA|TRBD2|TRBV7-9|TRBJ2-7
TGTGCCAGCAGCTCGGGACTAGCGGGAAGGGCCTACGAGCAGTACTTC
CASSSGLAGRAYEQYF
>NA|NA|TRBV4-3|TRBJ2-1
TGCGCCAGCAGCCAAGATACCGGGGGTTACAATGAGCAGTTCTTC
CASSQDTGGYNEQFF
>NA|TRBD1|TRBV20-1|TRBJ1-2
TGCAGTGCTAGAGAGACAGGGGCCCCTAGCTATGGCTACACCTTC
CSARETGAPSYGYTF
>NA|NA|TRBV12-3/TRBV12-4|TRBJ1-1
TGTGCCAGCAGTTTACTACACCCAGGGGCTGAAGCTTTCTTT
CASSLLHPGAEAFF
>NA|NA|TRBV12-3/TRBV12-4|TRBJ1-2
TGTGCCACCCTTATTGACACATCTTATGGCTACACCTTC
CATLIDTSYGYTF
>many|TRBD2|TRBV11-2|TRBJ2-1
TGTGCCAGCAGCTTAGTCGGGACTAGCGGCGATGAGCAGTTCTTC
CASSLVGTSGDEQFF
>few|NA|TRBV14|TRBJ2-1
TGTGCCAGCAGCCCTCGTTTACTAGGGGCCTACAATGAGCAGTTCTTC
CASSPRLLGAYNEQFF
>NA|NA|TRBV7-3|TRBJ2-5
TGTGCCAGCAGCCCCCGCCCGGGTGGTTATGAGACCCAGTACTTC
CASSPRPGGYETQYF
>few|TRBD1|TRBV29-1|TRBJ1-1
TGCAGCGTTCGAGGGGGCCGCGGCACTGAAGCTTTCTTT
CSVRGGRGTEAFF
>NA|NA|TRBV5-1|TRBJ2-1
TGCGCCAGCAGCCCCCCCCGGTACAATGAGCAGTTCTTC
CASSPPRYNEQFF
>NA|NA|TRBV6-5|TRBJ2-3
TGTGCCAGCAGTTACAGTAGGCAGGGGGGAACAGATACGCAGTATTTT
CASSYSRQGGTDTQYF
>few|TRBD1|TRBV29-1|TRBJ2-4
TGCAGCGCTAGACAGGGGGTTACCAAAAACATTCAGTACTTC
CSARQGVTKNIQYF
>NA|NA|TRBV28|TRBJ2-7
TGTGCCAGCAGCGTGCCAGCTTCCTACGAGCAGTACTTC
CASSVPASYEQYF
>NA|TRBD2|TRBV4-2|TRBJ2-1
TGTGCCAGCAGCCAAGATGGGACTAGCGGGAGTCAAGACAATGAGCAGTTCTTC
CASSQDGTSGSQDNEQFF
>few|TRBD2|TRBV7-9|TRBJ2-1
TGTGCCAGCAGCTTAGGTACTAGCGGCTCCTACAATGAGCAGTTCTTC
CASSLGTSGSYNEQFF
>few|NA|TRBV24-1|TRBJ2-2
TGTGCCACCAGTTTCACTAGAACCGGGGAGCTGTTTTTT
CATSFTRTGELFF
>few|NA|TRBV6-1|TRBJ1-1
TGTGCCAGCCCCATACCGGGACTTCCAGAAGCTTTCTTT
CASPIPGLPEAFF
>many|TRBD2|TRBV15|TRBJ2-7
TGTGCCACCAGCAGAGATGGGACTAGCGGGAGTCTCGACGAGCAGTACTTC
CATSRDGTSGSLDEQYF
>NA|NA|TRBV20-1|TRBJ2-3
TGCAGTGCCTCCAAGTCGGGGATTAGCACAGATACGCAGTATTTT
CSASKSGISTDTQYF
>NA|TRBD1|TRBV9|TRBJ1-2
TGTGCCAGCAGCGTAGCTCAGACAGGGGGGGGCTATGGCTACACCTTC
CASSVAQTGGGYGYTF
>NA|NA|TRBV27|TRBJ1-2
TGTGCCAGCAGTTCCTCGGGGGTAGGGCGAGGCTACACCTTC
CASSSSGVGRGYTF
>few|NA|TRBV24-1|TRBJ2-7
TGTGCCACCAGTGATTGGGGGAAACCCTTCGAGCAGTACTTC
CATSDWGKPFEQYF
>few|NA|TRBV29-1|TRBJ1-1
TGCAGCGTCCCCAGGGGCGAAGTTATGAACACTGAAGCTTTCTTT
CSVPRGEVMNTEAFF
>many|TRBD2|TRBV4-1|TRBJ2-1
TGCGCCAGCAGCCAAGTGTCGGGAGGCTACAATGAGCAGTTCTTC
CASSQVSGGYNEQFF
>few|TRBD2|TRBV24-1|TRBJ2-5
TGTGCCACCAGTCCGGGACTAGCGGGAGTTGAGACCCAGTACTTC
CATSPGLAGVETQYF
>NA|TRBD1|TRBV6-5|TRBJ1-1
TGTGCCAGCAGTTCGGGACAGTCCTTGAACACTGAAGCTTTCTTT
CASSSGQSLNTEAFF
>NA|TRBD2|TRBV3-1|TRBJ2-1
TGTGCCAGCAGCCAAAGCCGTAGCGGGGCAGGTTCCTACAATGAGCAGTTCTTC
CASSQSRSGAGSYNEQFF
>many|TRBD1|TRBV7-3|TRBJ2-1
TGTGCCAGCAGCTCCGGGACAGGGATCTACAATGAGCAGTTCTTC
CASSSGTGIYNEQFF
>few|NA|TRBV4-3|TRBJ1-6
TGCGCCAGCAGCCAAGATTCGGCGAGCTATAATTCACCCCTCCACTTT
CASSQDSASYNSPLHF
>few|NA|TRBV12-3/TRBV12-4|TRBJ2-2
TGTGCCAGCAGTTTCTCGTACAGGGCGAACACCGGGGAGCTGTTTTTT
CASSFSYRANTGELFF
>few|TRBD2|TRBV28|TRBJ2-2
TGTGCCAGCCGCGAGGGAGGGGCCTACACCGGGGAGCTGTTTTTT
CASREGGAYTGELFF
>few|NA|TRBV7-2|TRBJ2-2
TGTGCCAGCAGCTTAGCTGACTTTAACACCGGGGAGCTGTTTTTT
CASSLADFNTGELFF
>NA|TRBD2|TRBV11-2|TRBJ2-5
TGTGCCAGCAGCCATCGACCAGGACTAGCGGGAGGGTCAGAGACCCAGTACTTC
CASSHRPGLAGGSETQYF
>NA|NA|TRBV12-3/TRBV12-4|TRBJ1-5
TGTGCCAGCAGTCCCCCACGGAACGAGGGGAATCAGCCCCAGCATTTT
CASSPPRNEGNQPQHF
>NA|TRBD2|TRBV19|TRBJ2-1
TGTGCCAGTAGTTTCGGACTAGCGGACTACAATGAGCAGTTCTTC
CASSFGLADYNEQFF
>NA|NA|TRBV7-6|TRBJ2-5
TGTGCCAGCAGCTTAGCGGTGGGCCGAGACGAGACCCAGTACTTC
CASSLAVGRDETQYF
>NA|NA|TRBV30|TRBJ2-4
TGTGCCTGGTTGGGACGGCCCAAAAACATTCAGTACTTC
CAWLGRPKNIQYF